These 14 T cell receptor beta chains originate from one sample sequenced in a study of T cell changes during pregnancy in multiple sclerosis. Some clones are missing from TCRdb's copy, which holds only in-frame ones; the method was immunoSEQ multiplex PCR. The sample yields approximately 70,000 clones, around 90% seen once. Sequencing used peripheral blood, obtained in the second trimester of pregnancy. These receptor sequences come from a female donor in good health, enrolled as a control in a pregnancy study.

The chain carries TRBV28 and TRBJ1-2; the match to TRBD1 covers 10 bases. This CDR3 has 14 amino acids. The germline V gene has CDR1 MDHEN and CDR2 SYDVKM. Trimming cost V 7 bases and J 8 bases; bases outside gene matches: 10. This CDR3 reads CASTNRQGARGYTF. The CDR3 DNA is TGTGCCAGCACCAATAGACAGGGGGCTCGCGGCTACACCTTC.

The chain employs TRBV5-1 and TRBJ2-1; 8 bases match TRBD2. The J segment lost 1 base and the V segment lost 2 bases, leaving 11 bases of the junction unmatched. There are 18 residues in the CDR3. Germline CDR1 reads SGHRS; CDR2 reads YFSETQ. CDR3 residues: CASSFPVAGSGSYNEQFF. CDR3 DNA: TGCGCCAGCAGCTTTCCCGTAGCGGGAAGTGGATCCTACAATGAGCAGTTCTTC.

J is TRBJ2-7 and V is TRBV19; no firm D call. The CDR3 has 11 amino acids. The V and J ends lost 4 bases and 4 bases respectively, with 5 bases between them. Germline V lookup: CDR1 LNHDA, CDR2 SQIVND (reference sequence). Written as DNA, the CDR3 is TGTGCCAGTAGTAGAGGATACGAGCAGTACTTC. Translating it yields CASSRGYEQYF.

As to this clone: The junction does not match germline at one end; this may be a read error. J is TRBJ2-7 and V is TRBV7-7; the match to TRBD2 covers 11 bases. The germline CDR1 and CDR2 sequences are SSHAT and FNYEAQ (reference sequence). CDR3 length: 15 residues. The CDR3 nucleotides are TGTGCTAGCAGCTTATCCACTAGCGGGAGAAACGAGCAGTACTTC. Protein sequence: CASSLSTSGRNEQYF.

In its sample, this clone was seen once. The chain couples TRBV7-9 to TRBJ2-5; D ambiguous. CDR1 and CDR2 (germline): SEHNR, FQNEAQ (reference sequence). This CDR3 spans 11 amino acids. V was clipped by 2 bases and J by 7 bases, with 5 bases between them. In DNA form, the CDR3 reads TGTGCCAGCAGCTTACCGGGGACCCAGTACTTC. Protein product: CASSLPGTQYF.

The chain is built from TRBV5-4 and TRBJ2-3; D is unclear. The V and J ends lost 0 bases and 1 base respectively, with 3 bases between them. This CDR3 region has 13 residues. Germline lookup yields CDR1 SGHNT and CDR2 YYREEE (reference sequence). The CDR3: CASSLGGTDTQYF. CDR3 in DNA: TGTGCCAGCAGCTTGGGAGGCACAGATACGCAGTATTTT. Together with reference TRBV5-4 and TRBJ2-3, the CDR3 gives the full variable domain: ETGVTQSPTHLIKTRGQQVTLRCSSQSGHNTVSWYQQALGQGPQFIFQYYREEENGRGNFPPRFSGLQFPNYSSELNVNALELDDSALYLCASSLGGTDTQYFGPGTRLTVL.

This clone was detected a few times. The chain is built from TRBV28 and TRBJ1-3, with 8 nucleotides matching TRBD1. Germline assignment: CDR1 MDHEN and CDR2 SYDVKM. This CDR3 has 15 amino acids. After removal of 4 bases from V and 4 bases from J, the junction contained 6 bases not matched to a gene. CDR3 sequence: CASSSRTGRGNTIYF. The CDR3 DNA reads as TGTGCCAGCAGTTCCCGGACAGGGCGAGGAAACACCATATATTTT.

The chain uses TRBV4-1 and TRBJ2-3; TRBD2 aligns across 15 bases. CDR3 length: 18 residues. Losses at the gene ends were 4 bases for V and 0 bases for J; bases not matched to a gene: 5. CDR1 is MGHRA and CDR2 is YSYEKL in the germline V gene. DNA for the CDR3: TGCGCCAGCAGCCCCGGGACTAGCGGGGGGCTGAGCACAGATACGCAGTATTTT. Protein product: CASSPGTSGGLSTDTQYF.

This chain joins TRBV2 and TRBJ2-1; 8 positions match TRBD1. Germline V lookup: CDR1 SNHLY, CDR2 FYNNEI. This CDR3 has 12 amino acids. The V segment lost 5 bases and the J segment 10 bases; nucleotides outside the gene matches: 4. CDR3 residues: CASSQDRGEQFF. CDR3 nucleotides: TGTGCCAGCAGTCAAGACAGGGGCGAGCAGTTCTTC.

This clone occurred once. The CDR3 DNA reads as TGTGCCAGCAGCTTAATCCTCTCGTTCTTC. Residues: CASSLILSFF. The chain uses TRBV7-2 and TRBJ2-1; D gene ambiguous. V lost 2 bases and J lost 15, with 8 bases in between. CDR3 length equals 10 residues. Germline V CDR1 and CDR2: SGHTA, FQGNSA.

The chain employs TRBV28 and TRBJ2-5; TRBD2 might be the D (6 bases). Trimming pared 6 bases from V and 3 bases from J, leaving 23 bases between. CDR1 is MDHEN, CDR2 SYDVKM, per germline. CDR3 length: 17 amino acids. CDR3 sequence reads: CASSPGRRRAQKETQYF. The CDR3, as DNA: TGTGCCAGCAGCCCGGGGAGGCGAAGGGCACAGAAAGAGACCCAGTACTTC.

V is TRBV15 and J is TRBJ1-4, with 8 bases aligning to TRBD1. Germline CDR1 and CDR2: LNHNV and YYDKDF (reference sequence). The CDR3 is made up of 16 amino acids. Trimming at V came to 0 bases and at J to 6 bases, leaving 6 bases not matched to a gene. Written as DNA, the CDR3 is TGTGCCACCAGCAGAGATCTCGTCAGGGGGCATGAAAAACTGTTTTTT. Translation gives CATSRDLVRGHEKLFF. The variable domain in full, completed from reference TRBV15 and TRBJ1-4, reads DAMVIQNPRYQVTQFGKPVTLSCSQTLNHNVMYWYQQKSSQAPKLLFHYYDKDFNNEADTPDNFQSRRPNTSFCFLDIRSPGLGDTAMYLCATSRDLVRGHEKLFFGSGTQLSVL.

The rearrangement links TRBV28 to TRBJ2-7; 10 nucleotides agree with TRBD2. This CDR3 region has 13 residues. The V and J ends lost 7 bases and 4 bases, in that order; junction bases with no gene match: 4. The germline CDR1 and CDR2 sequences are MDHEN and SYDVKM. The CDR3 DNA reads TGTGCCAGCACCTGGACTAGCGGTTACGAGCAGTACTTC. This gives the protein CASTWTSGYEQYF.

The chain links TRBV2 to TRBJ1-2; 8 bases are a match to TRBD1. The V gene end was trimmed by 6 bases and the J gene end by 2 bases; junction bases not matched to a gene: 2. CDR1 SNHLY and CDR2 FYNNEI come from the germline V gene. The CDR3 spans 13 residues. DNA of the CDR3: TGTGCCAGCAGCGGACAGGGCAACTATGGCTACACCTTC. Translated: CASSGQGNYGYTF. Together with reference TRBV2 and TRBJ1-2, the CDR3 gives the full variable domain: EPEVTQTPSHQVTQMGQEVILRCVPISNHLYFYWYRQILGQKVEFLVSFYNNEISEKSEIFDDQFSVERPDGSNFTLKIRSTKLEDSAMYFCASSGQGNYGYTFGSGTRLTVV.